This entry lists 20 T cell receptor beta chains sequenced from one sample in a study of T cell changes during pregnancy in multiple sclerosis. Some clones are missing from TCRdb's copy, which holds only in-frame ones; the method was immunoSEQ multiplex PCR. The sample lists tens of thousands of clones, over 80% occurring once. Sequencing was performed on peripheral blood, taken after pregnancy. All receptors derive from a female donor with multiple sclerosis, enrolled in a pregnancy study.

The CDR3 DNA is TGTGCCAGCAGTGACGTCAGGGGTGAGCCCCAGCATTTT. Translating it yields CASSDVRGEPQHF. V and J are TRBV6-1 and TRBJ1-5, with D possibly matching TRBD1 (6 bases). The CDR3 totals 13 residues. Germline CDR1 is MNHNS and CDR2 is SASEGT. Trimming removed 3 bases at V and 8 bases at J, with 11 bases between.

The CDR3 bases are TGTGCCAGCAGCCTAGGTCGTCTGGGACAGGGGGTGATTGAGCAGTTCTTC. Translation: CASSLGRLGQGVIEQFF. The chain uses TRBV7-9 and TRBJ2-1; 11 nucleotides line up with TRBD1. V was clipped by 5 bases and J by 9 bases; unmatched bases: 15. The CDR3 has 17 amino acids. Germline CDR1 is SEHNR and CDR2 is FQNEAQ (reference sequence).

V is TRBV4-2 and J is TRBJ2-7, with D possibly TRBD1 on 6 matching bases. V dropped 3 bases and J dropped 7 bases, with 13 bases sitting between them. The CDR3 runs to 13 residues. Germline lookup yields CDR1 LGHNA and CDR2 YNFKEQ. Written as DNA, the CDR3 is TGTGCCAGCAGCCACGAAGTAGGGGGAGAGCAGTACTTC. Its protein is CASSHEVGGEQYF.

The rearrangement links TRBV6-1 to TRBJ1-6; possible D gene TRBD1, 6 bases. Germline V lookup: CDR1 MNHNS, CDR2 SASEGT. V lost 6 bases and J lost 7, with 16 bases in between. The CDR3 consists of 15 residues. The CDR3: CASRGEQGSNSPLHF. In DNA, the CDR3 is TGTGCCAGCAGAGGCGAACAGGGATCGAATTCACCCCTCCACTTT.

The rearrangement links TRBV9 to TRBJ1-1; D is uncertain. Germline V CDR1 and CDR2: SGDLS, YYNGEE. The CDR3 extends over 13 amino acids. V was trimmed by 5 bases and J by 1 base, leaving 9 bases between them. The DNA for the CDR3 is TGTGCCAGCAGAGGAGAAGAGAACACTGAAGCTTTCTTT. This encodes CASRGEENTEAFF.

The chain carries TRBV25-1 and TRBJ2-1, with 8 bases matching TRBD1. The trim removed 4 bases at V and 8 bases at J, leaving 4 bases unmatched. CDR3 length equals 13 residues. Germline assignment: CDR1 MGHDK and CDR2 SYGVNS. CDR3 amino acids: CASSVSTGDEQFF. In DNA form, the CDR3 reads TGTGCCAGCAGTGTCTCGACAGGGGATGAGCAGTTCTTC.

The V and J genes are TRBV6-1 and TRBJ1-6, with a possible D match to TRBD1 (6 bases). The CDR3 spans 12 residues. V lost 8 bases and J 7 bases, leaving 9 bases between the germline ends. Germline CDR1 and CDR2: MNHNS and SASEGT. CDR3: CASYRANSPLHF. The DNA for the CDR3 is TGTGCCAGCTACAGGGCGAATTCACCCCTCCACTTT.

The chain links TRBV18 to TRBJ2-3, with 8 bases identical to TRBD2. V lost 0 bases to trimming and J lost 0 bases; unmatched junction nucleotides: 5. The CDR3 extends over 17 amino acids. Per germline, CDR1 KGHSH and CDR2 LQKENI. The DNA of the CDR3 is TGTGCCAGCTCACCACCGGGCGGGGGGCCCAGCACAGATACGCAGTATTTT. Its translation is CASSPPGGGPSTDTQYF.

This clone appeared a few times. In DNA form, the CDR3 reads TGTGCCAGTAGCACAACCGGGACAGGGAAAAACATTCAGTACTTC. This sequence encodes CASSTTGTGKNIQYF. This chain uses TRBV19 with TRBJ2-4; 9 bases are a match to TRBD1. The CDR3 covers 15 residues. CDR1 is LNHDA and CDR2 is SQIVND in the germline V gene (reference sequence). With V trimmed by 6 bases and J by 4 bases, 7 bases remained unmatched.

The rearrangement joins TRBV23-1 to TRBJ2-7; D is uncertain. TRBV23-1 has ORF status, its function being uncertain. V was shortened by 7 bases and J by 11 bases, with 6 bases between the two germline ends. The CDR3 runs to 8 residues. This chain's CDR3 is CASNNKYF. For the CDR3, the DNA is TGCGCCAGCAATAATAAGTACTTC.

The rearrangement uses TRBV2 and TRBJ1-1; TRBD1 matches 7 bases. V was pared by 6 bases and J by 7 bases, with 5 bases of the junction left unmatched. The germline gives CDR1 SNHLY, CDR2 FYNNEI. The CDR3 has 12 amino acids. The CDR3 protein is CASRTDRSEAFF. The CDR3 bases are TGTGCCAGCAGGACGGACAGGAGTGAAGCTTTCTTT.

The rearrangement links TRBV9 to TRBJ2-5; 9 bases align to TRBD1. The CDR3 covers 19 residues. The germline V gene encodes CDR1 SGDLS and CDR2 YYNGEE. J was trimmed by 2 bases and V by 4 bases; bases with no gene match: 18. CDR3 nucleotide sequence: TGTGCCAGCAGCCCGCGATCAAAGCCAGGGACAGGGTTTCAAGAGACCCAGTACTTC. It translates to CASSPRSKPGTGFQETQYF.

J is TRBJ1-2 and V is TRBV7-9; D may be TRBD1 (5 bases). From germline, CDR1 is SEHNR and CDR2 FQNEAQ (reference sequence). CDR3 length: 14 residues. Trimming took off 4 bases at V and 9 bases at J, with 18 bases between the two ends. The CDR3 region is CASSSGLSYGSYTF. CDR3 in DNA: TGTGCCAGCAGCTCAGGGCTATCCTATGGTAGCTACACCTTC.

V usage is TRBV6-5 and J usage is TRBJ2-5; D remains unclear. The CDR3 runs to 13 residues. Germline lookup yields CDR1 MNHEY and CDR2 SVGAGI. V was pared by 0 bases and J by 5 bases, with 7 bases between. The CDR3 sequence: CASSYSRFETQYF. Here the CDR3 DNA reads TGTGCCAGCAGTTACTCCAGGTTTGAGACCCAGTACTTC.

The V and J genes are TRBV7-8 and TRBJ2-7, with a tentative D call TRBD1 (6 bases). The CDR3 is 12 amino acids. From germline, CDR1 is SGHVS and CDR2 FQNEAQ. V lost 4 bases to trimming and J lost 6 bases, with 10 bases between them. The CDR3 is CASSSQGSEQYF. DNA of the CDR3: TGTGCCAGCAGCTCGCAGGGGTCCGAGCAGTACTTC.

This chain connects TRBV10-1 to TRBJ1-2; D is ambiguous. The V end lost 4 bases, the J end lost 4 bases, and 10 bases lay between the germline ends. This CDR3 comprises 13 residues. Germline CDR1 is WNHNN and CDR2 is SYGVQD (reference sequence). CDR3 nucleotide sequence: TGCGCCAGCAGTGCCGCGATCGGCTATGGCTACACCTTC. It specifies CASSAAIGYGYTF.

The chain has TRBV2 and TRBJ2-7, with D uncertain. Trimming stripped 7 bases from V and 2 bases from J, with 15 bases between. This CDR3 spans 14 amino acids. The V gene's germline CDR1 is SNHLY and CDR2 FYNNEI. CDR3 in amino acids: CASTETPGAYEQYF. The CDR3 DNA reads TGTGCCAGCACCGAAACCCCGGGTGCCTACGAGCAGTACTTC.

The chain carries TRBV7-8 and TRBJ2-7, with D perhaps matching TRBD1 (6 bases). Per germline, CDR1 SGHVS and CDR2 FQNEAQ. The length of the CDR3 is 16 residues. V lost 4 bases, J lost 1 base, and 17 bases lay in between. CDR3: CASSSRRDIPSYEQYF. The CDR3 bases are TGTGCCAGCAGCTCGAGACGGGACATTCCTTCCTACGAGCAGTACTTC. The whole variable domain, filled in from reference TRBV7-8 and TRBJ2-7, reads GAGVSQSPRYKVAKRGQDVALRCDPISGHVSLFWYQQALGQGPEFLTYFQNEAQLDKSGLPSDRFFAERPEGSVSTLKIQRTQQEDSAVYLCASSSRRDIPSYEQYFGPGTRLTVT.

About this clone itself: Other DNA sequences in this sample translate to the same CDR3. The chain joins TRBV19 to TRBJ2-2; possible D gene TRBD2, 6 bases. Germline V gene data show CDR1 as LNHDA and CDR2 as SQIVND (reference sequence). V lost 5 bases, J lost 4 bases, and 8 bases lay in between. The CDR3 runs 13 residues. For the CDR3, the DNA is TGTGCCAGTAGTCTGACTAGCACCGGGGAGCTGTTTTTT. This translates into CASSLTSTGELFF.

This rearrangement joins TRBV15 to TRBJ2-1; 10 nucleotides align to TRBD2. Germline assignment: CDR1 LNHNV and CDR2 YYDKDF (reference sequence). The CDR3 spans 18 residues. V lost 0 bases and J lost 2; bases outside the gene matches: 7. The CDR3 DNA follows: TGTGCCACCAGCAGAGATAAGGCTAGCGGGGGCCCCTACAATGAGCAGTTCTTC. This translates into CATSRDKASGGPYNEQFF.